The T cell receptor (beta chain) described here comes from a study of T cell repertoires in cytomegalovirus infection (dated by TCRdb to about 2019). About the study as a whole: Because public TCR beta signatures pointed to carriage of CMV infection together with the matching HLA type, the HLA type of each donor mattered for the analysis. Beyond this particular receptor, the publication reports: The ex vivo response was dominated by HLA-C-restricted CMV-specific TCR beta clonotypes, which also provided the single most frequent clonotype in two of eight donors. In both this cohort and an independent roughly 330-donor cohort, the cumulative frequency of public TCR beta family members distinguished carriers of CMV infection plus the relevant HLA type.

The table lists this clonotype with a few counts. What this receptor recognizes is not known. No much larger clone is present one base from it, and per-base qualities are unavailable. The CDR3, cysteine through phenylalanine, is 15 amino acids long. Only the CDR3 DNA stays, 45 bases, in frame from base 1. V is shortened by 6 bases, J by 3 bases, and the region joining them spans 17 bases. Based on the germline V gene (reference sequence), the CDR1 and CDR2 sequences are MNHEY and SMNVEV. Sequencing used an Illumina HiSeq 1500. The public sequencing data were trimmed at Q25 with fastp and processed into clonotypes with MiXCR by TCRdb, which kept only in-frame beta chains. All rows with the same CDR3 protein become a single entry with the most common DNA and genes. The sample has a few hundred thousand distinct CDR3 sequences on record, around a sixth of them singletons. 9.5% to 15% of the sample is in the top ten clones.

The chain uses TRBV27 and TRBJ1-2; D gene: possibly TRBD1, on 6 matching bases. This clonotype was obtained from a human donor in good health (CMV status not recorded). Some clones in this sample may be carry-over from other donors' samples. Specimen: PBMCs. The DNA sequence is TGTGCCAGCAGGGCCGTGGGGGGCGCACACTATGGCTACACCTTC. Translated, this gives CASRAVGGAHYGYTF.